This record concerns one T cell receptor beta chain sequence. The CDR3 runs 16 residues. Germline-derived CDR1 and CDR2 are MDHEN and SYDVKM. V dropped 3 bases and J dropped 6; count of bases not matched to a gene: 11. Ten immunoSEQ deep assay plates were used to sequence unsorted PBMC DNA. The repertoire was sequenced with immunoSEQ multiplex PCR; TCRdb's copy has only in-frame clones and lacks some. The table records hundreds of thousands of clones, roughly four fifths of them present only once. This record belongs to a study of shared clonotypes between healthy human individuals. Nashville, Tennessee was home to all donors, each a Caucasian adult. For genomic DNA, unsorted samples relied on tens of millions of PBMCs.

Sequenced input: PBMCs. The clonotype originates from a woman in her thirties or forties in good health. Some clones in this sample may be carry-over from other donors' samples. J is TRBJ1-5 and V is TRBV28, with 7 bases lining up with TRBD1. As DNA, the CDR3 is TGTGCCAGCAGTTTGTCGACAGGGACGGGTGGTCAGCCCCAGCATTTT. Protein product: CASSLSTGTGGQPQHF.